This T cell receptor beta chain came from a study of technical replicates of blood from a handful of donors (dated by TCRdb to between 2016 and 2019). To note about this clone: It has no known antigen specificity. No clone much larger than this one lies a single base away; base qualities are absent.

Libraries were constructed by the immunoSEQ multiplex PCR assay. As stored in TCRdb, this immuneACCESS dataset retains in-frame rearrangements with V and J assigned. A fraction of the clones does not appear; measured against another copy, unresolved V genes explain less than half of the discrepancy, and the remainder lacks a known reason. The sample profile shows 100,000 or so clones; nearly 97% of them were found once. The ten largest clones take up roughly 0.2% of the sample. CDR1 MDHEN and CDR2 SYDVKM were looked up in the germline V gene. V and J lose 3 bases and 6 bases, and a span of 9 bases separates them. Spanning cysteine to phenylalanine, the CDR3 consists of 12 amino acids. Only the CDR3 part of the read is kept: 36 bases, read in frame from the first base.

The chain couples TRBV28 to TRBJ2-7, with the D segment identity uncertain. The sequenced material came from T cells isolated from PBMCs. The clonotype originates from a human donor in good health. The CDR3 reads CASSFAGSEQYF. The sequenced DNA: TGTGCCAGCAGTTTTGCCGGGTCCGAGCAGTACTTC.